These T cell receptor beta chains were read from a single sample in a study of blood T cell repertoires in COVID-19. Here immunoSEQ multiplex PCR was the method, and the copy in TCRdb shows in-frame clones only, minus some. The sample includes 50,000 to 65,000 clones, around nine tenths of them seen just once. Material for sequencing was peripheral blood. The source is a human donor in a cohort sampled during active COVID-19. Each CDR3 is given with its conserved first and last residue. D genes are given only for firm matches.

TGTGCCAGCAGCCCGACCTCTGGGAGGGGCAATGAGCAGTTCTTC,CASSPTSGRGNEQFF,TRBV2,TRBJ2-1,TRBD2
TGTGCCAGCAGCAAAGTCCTAGTGGCAGGGGGCCTAGATCAGCCCCAGCATTTT,CASSKVLVAGGLDQPQHF,TRBV21-1,TRBJ1-5,NA
TGTGCCAGCAGCACGACAGGATCCACGGGGGCCAACGTCCTGACTTTC,CASSTTGSTGANVLTF,TRBV28,TRBJ2-6,NA
TGTGCCAGCAGGAGCATCCTGGACTACTCCTACGAGCAGTACTTC,CASRSILDYSYEQYF,TRBV7-2,TRBJ2-7,NA
TGTGCCTGGAGCCCGGGACTAGCGTACACCGGGGAGCTGTTTTTT,CAWSPGLAYTGELFF,TRBV30,TRBJ2-2,TRBD2
TGTGCCAGCAGCCAAGAAAAGTCCGGGGGCAATCAGCCCCAGCATTTT,CASSQEKSGGNQPQHF,TRBV4-2,TRBJ1-5,NA
TGTGCCAGCAGCGCTAGCGGGTACCAACCGAACACCGGGGAGCTGTTTTTT,CASSASGYQPNTGELFF,TRBV7-9,TRBJ2-2,TRBD2
TGTGCCAGCAGTTTAAACAGTAACACTGAAGCTTTCTTT,CASSLNSNTEAFF,TRBV28,TRBJ1-1,NA
TGTGCGGCCCGGGGAATTCGGGGGGAAGCTTTCTTT,CAARGIRGEAFF,TRBV12-2,TRBJ1-1,NA
TGTGCCAGCAGCCAGGTTGCAACTAATGAAAAACTGTTTTTT,CASSQVATNEKLFF,TRBV28,TRBJ1-4,NA